This is a list of T cell receptor beta chains from one sample in a study of blood T cell repertoires in COVID-19. TCRdb keeps only in-frame clones here, not all; method: immunoSEQ multiplex PCR. The sample lists about 220,000 clones, around 84% occurring once. The sample was peripheral blood. These receptors were taken from a man under 40 with active or convalescent COVID-19. Both conserved end residues are part of each CDR3.

V gene: TRBV28; J gene: TRBJ2-1; CDR3 length: 16; CDR3 protein: CASSFEGSSSYNEQFF
V gene: TRBV5-6; J gene: TRBJ1-2; CDR3 length: 14; CDR3 protein: CASSYDRGGYGYTF
V gene: TRBV11-2; J gene: TRBJ1-3; CDR3 length: 13; CDR3 protein: CASSVGTINTIYF
V gene: TRBV12-3/TRBV12-4; J gene: TRBJ1-2; CDR3 length: 13; CDR3 protein: CASSMDTYYGYTF
V gene: TRBV18; J gene: TRBJ2-7; CDR3 length: 13; CDR3 protein: CASSPPGVHEQYF
V gene: TRBV11-2; J gene: TRBJ2-5; CDR3 length: 16; CDR3 protein: CASSPALLADQETQYF
V gene: TRBV9; J gene: TRBJ2-1; CDR3 length: 16; CDR3 protein: CASSEPRDSHYNEQFF
V gene: TRBV5-7; J gene: TRBJ1-5; CDR3 length: 14; CDR3 protein: CASSFGQDYQPQHF
V gene: TRBV4-1; J gene: TRBJ1-4; CDR3 length: 16; CDR3 protein: CASSPSGGEANEKLFF
V gene: TRBV25-1; J gene: TRBJ2-7; CDR3 length: 15; CDR3 protein: CASASADRPGGEQYF
V gene: TRBV3-1/TRBV3-2; J gene: TRBJ1-2; CDR3 length: 14; CDR3 protein: CASSYTGTPYGYTF
V gene: TRBV18; J gene: TRBJ2-1; CDR3 length: 12; CDR3 protein: CASSPFSDEQFF
V gene: TRBV7-8; J gene: TRBJ2-3; CDR3 length: 15; CDR3 protein: CASSFRSSGGDTQYF
V gene: TRBV4-1; J gene: TRBJ2-3; CDR3 length: 17; CDR3 protein: CASSQEGTSGNTDTQYF
V gene: TRBV12-3/TRBV12-4; J gene: TRBJ1-4; CDR3 length: 12; CDR3 protein: CASSRLGEKLFF
V gene: TRBV6-5; J gene: TRBJ2-2; CDR3 length: 12; CDR3 protein: CATRRGAGELFF
V gene: TRBV5-1; J gene: TRBJ1-1; CDR3 length: 15; CDR3 protein: CASSLAIAGNTEAFF
V gene: TRBV19; J gene: TRBJ2-3; CDR3 length: 16; CDR3 protein: CASSDPVAGGTDTQYF
V gene: TRBV3-1/TRBV3-2; J gene: TRBJ1-2; CDR3 length: 14; CDR3 protein: CASSRRGTGGGYTF
V gene: TRBV28; J gene: TRBJ1-6; CDR3 length: 15; CDR3 protein: CASSFRGQNNSPLHF
V gene: TRBV11-3; J gene: TRBJ1-1; CDR3 length: 13; CDR3 protein: CASSLTENTEAFF
V gene: TRBV5-1; J gene: TRBJ2-5; CDR3 length: 13; CDR3 protein: CASSLGTEETQYF
V gene: TRBV21-1; J gene: TRBJ2-1; CDR3 length: 15; CDR3 protein: CASSTRTGSPNEQFF
V gene: TRBV6-5; J gene: TRBJ2-3; CDR3 length: 14; CDR3 protein: CASKNSGVTDTQYF
V gene: TRBV5-8; J gene: TRBJ2-3; CDR3 length: 16; CDR3 protein: CASSAGLAGGTDTQYF
V gene: TRBV4-2; J gene: TRBJ2-7; CDR3 length: 15; CDR3 protein: CASSQGGLAAYEQYF
V gene: TRBV28; J gene: TRBJ2-7; CDR3 length: 13; CDR3 protein: CASILSGSYEQYF
V gene: TRBV27; J gene: TRBJ2-3; CDR3 length: 16; CDR3 protein: CASSLRTSWDTDTQYF
V gene: TRBV6-2/TRBV6-3; J gene: TRBJ2-3; CDR3 length: 15; CDR3 protein: CASSRPDRGTDTQYF
V gene: TRBV4-1; J gene: TRBJ2-7; CDR3 length: 13; CDR3 protein: CASSLQAGYEQYF
V gene: TRBV10-3; J gene: TRBJ2-1; CDR3 length: 13; CDR3 protein: CAIGTSGSREQFF
V gene: TRBV7-9; J gene: TRBJ1-3; CDR3 length: 16; CDR3 protein: CASSPQWRLSGNTIYF
V gene: TRBV7-2; J gene: TRBJ1-3; CDR3 length: 18; CDR3 protein: CASSLSGTVINSGNTIYF
V gene: TRBV30; J gene: TRBJ2-3; CDR3 length: 14; CDR3 protein: CAWSGGQSTDTQYF
V gene: TRBV9; J gene: TRBJ1-1; CDR3 length: 14; CDR3 protein: CASSVGPRNTEAFF
V gene: TRBV28; J gene: TRBJ1-2; CDR3 length: 15; CDR3 protein: CASSDTGGPGYGYTF
V gene: TRBV6-2/TRBV6-3; J gene: TRBJ1-5; CDR3 length: 14; CDR3 protein: CASSYGGGNQPQHF
V gene: TRBV5-1; J gene: TRBJ1-1; CDR3 length: 15; CDR3 protein: CASSLGGTMNTEAFF
V gene: TRBV7-9; J gene: TRBJ2-7; CDR3 length: 13; CDR3 protein: CASSFRGGYEQYF
V gene: TRBV5-1; J gene: TRBJ1-3; CDR3 length: 17; CDR3 protein: CASSFAGGSPSGNTIYF
V gene: TRBV14; J gene: TRBJ2-1; CDR3 length: 13; CDR3 protein: CASSPPPGLELFF
V gene: TRBV6-2/TRBV6-3; J gene: TRBJ2-5; CDR3 length: 15; CDR3 protein: CASSFGLAGGETQYF